The rows below give T cell receptor beta chains drawn from one sample of a study of post-analysis software for immune sequencing data. MiXCR was run by TCRdb on the PCR reads, yielding one entry per CDR3 protein. Of fewer than 900,000 distinct CDR3 sequences listed, 40% to 55% are singletons. The sample was blood. All receptors come from a girl between 10 and 17 years old with multiple sclerosis. CDR3s include the opening cysteine and the closing phenylalanine or tryptophan. Fields, in order: clone size, J gene, V gene, D gene, CDR3 protein, CDR3 DNA. The D gene is left open where the match is weak. Rows give clone size only sometimes, using once, few, many, or a class for an expanded clone.

>.|TRBJ2-3|TRBV5-1|.
CASSVAAADTQYF
TGCGCCAGCAGCGTCGCAGCTGCAGATACGCAGTATTTT
>.|TRBJ2-1|TRBV27|.
CASSSSVAYNEQFF
TGTGCCAGCAGTTCGTCGGTAGCCTACAATGAGCAGTTCTTC
>.|TRBJ1-2|TRBV27|TRBD1
CASRVDRNYGYTF
TGTGCCAGCAGGGTGGACAGGAACTATGGCTACACCTTC
>.|TRBJ2-1|TRBV2|.
CASSPTGGYEQFF
TGTGCCAGCAGCCCGACCGGTGGCTATGAGCAGTTCTTC
>.|TRBJ1-1|TRBV9|.
CASSVGEVTYTEAFF
TGTGCCAGCAGCGTAGGGGAGGTGACCTACACTGAAGCTTTCTTT
>few|TRBJ2-3|TRBV7-2|.
CASSTGLPFGTQYF
TGTGCCAGCAGCACGGGACTGCCCTTTGGTACGCAGTATTTT
>once|TRBJ2-1|TRBV9|TRBD2
CASSATSGRAPLKDEQFF
TGTGCCAGCAGCGCGACTAGCGGGAGGGCCCCTCTTAAGGATGAGCAGTTCTTC
>.|TRBJ2-1|TRBV7-2|TRBD2
CASRPGGAYNEQFF
TGTGCCAGCAGGCCGGGGGGGGCTTACAATGAGCAGTTCTTC
>many|TRBJ2-7|TRBV5-1|TRBD1
CASSLELQGTYEQYF
TGCGCCAGCAGCTTGGAACTACAGGGGACCTACGAGCAGTACTTC
>.|TRBJ2-5|TRBV7-9|TRBD1
CASSPDRIETQYF
TGTGCCAGCAGCCCGGACAGGATAGAGACCCAGTACTTC
>.|TRBJ2-5|TRBV12-3/TRBV12-4|TRBD2
CASSAGTSKETQYF
TGTGCCAGCAGTGCCGGGACTAGCAAAGAGACCCAGTACTTC
>.|TRBJ2-7|TRBV24-1|TRBD2
CATSDSRTSGSDEQYF
TGTGCCACCAGTGATTCCAGGACTAGCGGGAGTGACGAGCAGTACTTC
>.|TRBJ2-1|TRBV5-1|TRBD2
CASLAGPGSYNEQFF
TGCGCCAGCCTAGCGGGGCCCGGCTCCTACAATGAGCAGTTCTTC
>.|TRBJ1-5|TRBV3-1|.
CASSQDLQDNQPQHF
TGTGCCAGCAGCCAAGATCTCCAAGACAATCAGCCCCAGCATTTT
>.|TRBJ2-3|TRBV10-3|.
CAISGPISSDGLSTDTQYF
TGTGCCATCAGTGGGCCGATAAGTTCGGACGGACTAAGCACAGATACGCAGTATTTT
>few|TRBJ2-5|TRBV6-2/TRBV6-3|.
CASSPPVGETQYF
TGTGCCAGCAGTCCGCCCGTCGGAGAGACCCAGTACTTC
>.|TRBJ2-7|TRBV20-1|.
CSARVLKVDSYEQYF
TGCAGTGCTAGAGTTCTAAAGGTAGACTCCTACGAGCAGTACTTC